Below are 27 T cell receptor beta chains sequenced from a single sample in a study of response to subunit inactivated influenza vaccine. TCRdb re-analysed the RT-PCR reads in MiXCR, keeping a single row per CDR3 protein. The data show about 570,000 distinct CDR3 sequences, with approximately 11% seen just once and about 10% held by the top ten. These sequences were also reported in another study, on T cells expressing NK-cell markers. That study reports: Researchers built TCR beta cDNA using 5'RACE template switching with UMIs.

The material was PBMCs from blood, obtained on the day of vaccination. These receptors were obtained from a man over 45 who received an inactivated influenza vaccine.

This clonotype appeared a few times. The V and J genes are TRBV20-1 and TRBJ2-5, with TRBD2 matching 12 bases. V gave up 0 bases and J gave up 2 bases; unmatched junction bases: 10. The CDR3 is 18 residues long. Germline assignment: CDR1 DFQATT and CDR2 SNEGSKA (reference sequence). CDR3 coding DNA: TGCAGTGCTAGAGATCGATTGACTAGCGGGGGTCCTCAAGAGACCCAGTACTTC. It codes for CSARDRLTSGGPQETQYF.

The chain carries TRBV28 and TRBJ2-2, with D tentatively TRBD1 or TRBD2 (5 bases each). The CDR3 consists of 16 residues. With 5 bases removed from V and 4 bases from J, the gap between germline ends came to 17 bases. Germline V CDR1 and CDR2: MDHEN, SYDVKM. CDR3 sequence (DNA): TGTGCCAGCAGTCCGGGACCTATAGGGTCCACCGGGGAGCTGTTTTTT. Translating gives CASSPGPIGSTGELFF. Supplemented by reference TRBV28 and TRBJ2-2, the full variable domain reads DVKVTQSSRYLVKRTGEKVFLECVQDMDHENMFWYRQDPGLGLRLIYFSYDVKMKEKGDIPEGYSVSREKKERFSLILESASTNQTSMYLCASSPGPIGSTGELFFGEGSRLTVL.

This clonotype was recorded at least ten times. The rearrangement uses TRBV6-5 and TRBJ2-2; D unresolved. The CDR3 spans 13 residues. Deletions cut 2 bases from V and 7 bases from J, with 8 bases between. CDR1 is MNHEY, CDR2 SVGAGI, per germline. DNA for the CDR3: TGTGCCAGCAGTTACGAGGTTTTCGGGGAGCTGTTTTTT. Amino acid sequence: CASSYEVFGELFF.

The CDR3 bases are TGTGCCAGCACTACGGAGAACAGGGGTAACACCGGGGAGCTGTTTTTT. The encoded protein is CASTTENRGNTGELFF. The chain uses TRBV6-1 and TRBJ2-2; 7 nucleotides agree with TRBD1. Germline CDR1 reads MNHNS; CDR2 reads SASEGT. This CDR3 has 16 residues. V lost 7 bases and J lost 2; bases outside the gene matches: 10.

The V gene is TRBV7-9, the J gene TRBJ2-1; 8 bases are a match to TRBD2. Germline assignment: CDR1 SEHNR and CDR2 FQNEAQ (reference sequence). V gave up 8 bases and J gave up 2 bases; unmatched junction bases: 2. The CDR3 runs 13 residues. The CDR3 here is CASQRETYNEQFF. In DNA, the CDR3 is TGTGCCAGCCAGCGGGAGACCTACAATGAGCAGTTCTTC. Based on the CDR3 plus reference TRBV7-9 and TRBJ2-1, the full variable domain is DTGVSQNPRHKITKRGQNVTFRCDPISEHNRLYWYRQTLGQGPEFLTYFQNEAQLEKSRLLSDRFSAERPKGSFSTLEIQRTEQGDSAMYLCASQRETYNEQFFGPGTRLTVL.

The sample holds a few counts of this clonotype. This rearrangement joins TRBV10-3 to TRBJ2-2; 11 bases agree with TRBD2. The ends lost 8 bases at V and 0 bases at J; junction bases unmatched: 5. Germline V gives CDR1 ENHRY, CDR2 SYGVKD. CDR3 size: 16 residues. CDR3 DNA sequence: TGTGCCATCGGGCCTAGCGGGGGGTCGAACACCGGGGAGCTGTTTTTT. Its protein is CAIGPSGGSNTGELFF.

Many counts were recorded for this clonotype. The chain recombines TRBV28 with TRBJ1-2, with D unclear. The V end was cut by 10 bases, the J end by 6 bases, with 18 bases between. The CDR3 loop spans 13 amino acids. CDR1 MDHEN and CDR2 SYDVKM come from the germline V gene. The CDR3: CATRTGSRDGYTF. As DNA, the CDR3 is TGTGCCACCCGTACCGGGTCAAGGGATGGCTACACCTTC.

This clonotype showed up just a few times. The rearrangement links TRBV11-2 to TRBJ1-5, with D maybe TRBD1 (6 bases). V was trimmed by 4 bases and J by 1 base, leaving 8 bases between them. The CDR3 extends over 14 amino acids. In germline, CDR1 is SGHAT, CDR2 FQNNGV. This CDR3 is CASSSDRSNQPQHF. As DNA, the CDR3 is TGTGCCAGCAGCTCGGACAGAAGCAATCAGCCCCAGCATTTT. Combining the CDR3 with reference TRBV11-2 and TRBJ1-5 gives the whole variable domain EAGVAQSPRYKIIEKRQSVAFWCNPISGHATLYWYQQILGQGPKLLIQFQNNGVVDDSQLPKDRFSAERLKGVDSTLKIQPAKLEDSAVYLCASSSDRSNQPQHFGDGTRLSIL.

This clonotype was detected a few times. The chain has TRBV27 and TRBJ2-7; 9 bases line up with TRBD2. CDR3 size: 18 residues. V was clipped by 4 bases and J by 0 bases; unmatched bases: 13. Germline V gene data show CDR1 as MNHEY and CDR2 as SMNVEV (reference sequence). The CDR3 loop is CASSSQGREGRFSYEQYF. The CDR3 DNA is TGTGCCAGCAGTTCACAGGGGCGGGAGGGCCGGTTCTCCTACGAGCAGTACTTC.

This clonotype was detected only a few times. The CDR3: CASRSGVVGGGGYTF. In DNA, the CDR3 is TGTGCCAGCAGATCAGGGGTGGTTGGGGGCGGTGGCTACACCTTC. The V call is TRBV28, the J call TRBJ1-2; D possibly corresponds to TRBD1 (6 bases). The V end lost 6 bases, the J end lost 7 bases, and 21 bases lay between the germline ends. The CDR3 is made up of 15 amino acids. CDR1 and CDR2 from the germline V gene are MDHEN and SYDVKM.

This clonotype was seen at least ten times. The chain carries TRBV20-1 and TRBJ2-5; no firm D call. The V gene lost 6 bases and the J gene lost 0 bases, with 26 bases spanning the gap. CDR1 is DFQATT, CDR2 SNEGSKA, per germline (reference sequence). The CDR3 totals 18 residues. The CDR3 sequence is CSANTPSIRRSYQETQYF. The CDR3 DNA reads TGCAGTGCAAACACCCCCTCGATTCGGCGGTCGTACCAAGAGACCCAGTACTTC.

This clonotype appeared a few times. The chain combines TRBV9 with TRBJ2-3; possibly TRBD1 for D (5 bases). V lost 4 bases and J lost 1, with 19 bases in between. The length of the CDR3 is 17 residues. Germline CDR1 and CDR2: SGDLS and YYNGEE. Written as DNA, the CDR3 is TGTGCCAGCAGCTTTCAAGGGGTGACAGACGGCACAGATACGCAGTATTTT. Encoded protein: CASSFQGVTDGTDTQYF.

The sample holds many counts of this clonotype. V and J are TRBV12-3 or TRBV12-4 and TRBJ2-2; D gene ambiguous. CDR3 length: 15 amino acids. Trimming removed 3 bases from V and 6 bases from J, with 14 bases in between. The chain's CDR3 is CASSFKINGPGELFF. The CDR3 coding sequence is TGTGCCAGCAGTTTCAAAATAAATGGACCCGGGGAGCTGTTTTTT.

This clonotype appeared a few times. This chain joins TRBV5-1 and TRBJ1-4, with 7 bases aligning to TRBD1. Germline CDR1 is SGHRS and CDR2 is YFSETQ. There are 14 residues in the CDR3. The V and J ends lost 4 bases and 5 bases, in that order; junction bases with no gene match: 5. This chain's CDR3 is CASSQGQRNEKLFF. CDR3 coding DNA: TGCGCCAGCAGCCAGGGACAGAGAAATGAAAAACTGTTTTTT. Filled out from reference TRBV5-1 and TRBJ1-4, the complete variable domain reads KAGVTQTPRYLIKTRGQQVTLSCSPISGHRSVSWYQQTPGQGLQFLFEYFSETQRNKGNFPGRFSGRQFSNSRSEMNVSTLELGDSALYLCASSQGQRNEKLFFGSGTQLSVL.

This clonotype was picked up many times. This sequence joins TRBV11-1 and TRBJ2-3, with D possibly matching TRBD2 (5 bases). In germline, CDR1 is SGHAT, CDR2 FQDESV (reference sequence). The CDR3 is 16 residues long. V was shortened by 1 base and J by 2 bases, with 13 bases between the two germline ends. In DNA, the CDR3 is TGTGCCAGCAGCTTAGAAAGCGGTACAATCACAGATACGCAGTATTTT. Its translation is CASSLESGTITDTQYF.

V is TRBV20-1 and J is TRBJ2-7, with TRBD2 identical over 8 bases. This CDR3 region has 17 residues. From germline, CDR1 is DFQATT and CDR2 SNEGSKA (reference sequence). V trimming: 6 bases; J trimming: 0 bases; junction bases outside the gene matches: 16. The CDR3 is CSASVAGGGLSSYEQYF. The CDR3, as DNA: TGCAGTGCAAGCGTCGCGGGAGGTGGTTTAAGCTCCTACGAGCAGTACTTC.

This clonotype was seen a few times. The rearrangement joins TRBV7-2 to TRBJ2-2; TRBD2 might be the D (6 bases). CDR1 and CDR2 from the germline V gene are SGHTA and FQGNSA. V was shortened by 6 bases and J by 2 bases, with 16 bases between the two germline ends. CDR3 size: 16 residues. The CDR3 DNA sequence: TGTGCCAGCAGATCGGGAGTTGTAGCTAACACCGGGGAGCTGTTTTTT. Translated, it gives CASRSGVVANTGELFF.

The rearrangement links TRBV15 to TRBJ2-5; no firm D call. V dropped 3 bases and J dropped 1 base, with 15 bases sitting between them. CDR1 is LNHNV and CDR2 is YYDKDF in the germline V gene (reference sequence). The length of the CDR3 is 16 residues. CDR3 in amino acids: CATSSRVRTAQETQYF. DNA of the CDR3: TGTGCCACCAGCAGCCGTGTCAGAACGGCCCAAGAGACCCAGTACTTC.

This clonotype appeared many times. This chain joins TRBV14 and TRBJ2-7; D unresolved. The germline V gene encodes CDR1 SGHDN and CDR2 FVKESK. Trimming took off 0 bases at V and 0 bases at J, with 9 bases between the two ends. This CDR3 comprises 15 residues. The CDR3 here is CASSQEPASSYEQYF. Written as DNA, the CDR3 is TGTGCCAGCAGCCAAGAACCCGCAAGCTCCTACGAGCAGTACTTC.

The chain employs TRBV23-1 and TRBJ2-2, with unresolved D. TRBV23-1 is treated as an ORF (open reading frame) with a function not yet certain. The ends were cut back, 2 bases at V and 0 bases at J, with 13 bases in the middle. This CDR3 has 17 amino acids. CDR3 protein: CASSQIRRTTNTGELFF. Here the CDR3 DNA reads TGCGCCAGCAGTCAAATAAGACGGACCACGAACACCGGGGAGCTGTTTTTT.

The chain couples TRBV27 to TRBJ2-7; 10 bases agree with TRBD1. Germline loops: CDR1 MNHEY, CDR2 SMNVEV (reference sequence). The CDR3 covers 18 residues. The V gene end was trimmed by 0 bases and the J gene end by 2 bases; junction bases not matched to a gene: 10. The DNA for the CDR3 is TGTGCCAGCAGTTTATCGTGGGGACAGGGGCCGCGGACCTACGAGCAGTACTTC. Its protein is CASSLSWGQGPRTYEQYF.

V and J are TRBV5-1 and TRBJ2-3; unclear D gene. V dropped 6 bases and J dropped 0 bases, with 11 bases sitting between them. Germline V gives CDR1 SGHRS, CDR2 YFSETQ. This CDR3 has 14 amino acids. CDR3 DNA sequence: TGCGCCAGCACCGAACAGCCAAGCACAGATACGCAGTATTTT. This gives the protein CASTEQPSTDTQYF.

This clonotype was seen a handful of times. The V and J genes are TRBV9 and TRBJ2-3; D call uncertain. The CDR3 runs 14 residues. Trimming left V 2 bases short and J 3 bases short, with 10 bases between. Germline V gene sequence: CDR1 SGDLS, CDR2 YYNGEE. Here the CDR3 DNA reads TGTGCCAGCAGCGTTGCCAGCTCTACAGATACGCAGTATTTT. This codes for CASSVASSTDTQYF.

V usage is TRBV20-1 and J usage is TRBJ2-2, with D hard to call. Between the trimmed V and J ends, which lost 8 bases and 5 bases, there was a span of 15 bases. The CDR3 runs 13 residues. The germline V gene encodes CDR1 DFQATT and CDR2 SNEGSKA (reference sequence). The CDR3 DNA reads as TGCAGTTACGGCCCATTGGGGACCGGGGAGCTGTTTTTT. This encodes CSYGPLGTGELFF.

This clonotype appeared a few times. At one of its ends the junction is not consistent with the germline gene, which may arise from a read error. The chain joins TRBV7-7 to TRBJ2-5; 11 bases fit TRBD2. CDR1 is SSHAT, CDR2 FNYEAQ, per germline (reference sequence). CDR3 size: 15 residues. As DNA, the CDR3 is TGTGCTAGCAGCTTCGGACTAGCGGGCCAAGAGACCCAGTACTTC. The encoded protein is CASSFGLAGQETQYF.

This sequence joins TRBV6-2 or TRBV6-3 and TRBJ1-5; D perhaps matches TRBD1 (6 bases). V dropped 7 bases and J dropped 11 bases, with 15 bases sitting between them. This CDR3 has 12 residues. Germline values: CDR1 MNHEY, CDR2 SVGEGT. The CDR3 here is CASNQGGGAQHF. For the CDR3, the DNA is TGTGCCAGCAACCAAGGAGGGGGTGCCCAGCATTTT.

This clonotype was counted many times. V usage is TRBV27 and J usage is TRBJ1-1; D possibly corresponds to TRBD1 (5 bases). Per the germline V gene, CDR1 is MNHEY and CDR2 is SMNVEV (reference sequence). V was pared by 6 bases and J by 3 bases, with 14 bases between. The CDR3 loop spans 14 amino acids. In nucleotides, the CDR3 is TGTGCCAGCAGCCTACTCGCAGGGTACACTGAAGCTTTCTTT. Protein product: CASSLLAGYTEAFF.